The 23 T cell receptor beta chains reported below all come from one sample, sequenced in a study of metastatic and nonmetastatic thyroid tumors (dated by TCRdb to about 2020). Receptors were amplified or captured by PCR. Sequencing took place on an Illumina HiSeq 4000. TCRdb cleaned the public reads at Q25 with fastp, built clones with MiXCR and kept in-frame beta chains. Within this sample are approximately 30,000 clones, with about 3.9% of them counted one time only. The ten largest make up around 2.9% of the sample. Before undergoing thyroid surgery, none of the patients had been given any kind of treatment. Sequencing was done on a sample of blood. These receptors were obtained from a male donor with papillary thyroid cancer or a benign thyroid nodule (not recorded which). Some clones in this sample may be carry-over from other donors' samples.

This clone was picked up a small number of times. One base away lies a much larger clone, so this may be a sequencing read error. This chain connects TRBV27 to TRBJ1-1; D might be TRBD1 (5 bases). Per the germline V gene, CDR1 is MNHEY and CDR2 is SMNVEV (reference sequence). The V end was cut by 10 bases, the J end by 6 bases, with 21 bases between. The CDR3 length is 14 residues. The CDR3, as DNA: TGTGCCATCAGGCCTGACCTCAGGGACGCTGAAGCTTTCTTT. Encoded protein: CAIRPDLRDAEAFF.

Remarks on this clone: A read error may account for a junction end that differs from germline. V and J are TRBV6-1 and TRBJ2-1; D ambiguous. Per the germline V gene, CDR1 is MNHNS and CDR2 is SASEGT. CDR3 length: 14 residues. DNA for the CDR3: TGTGCCAGCACTAACCAGCAGGAGTACAATGAACAGTTATTC. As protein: CASTNQQEYNEQLF.

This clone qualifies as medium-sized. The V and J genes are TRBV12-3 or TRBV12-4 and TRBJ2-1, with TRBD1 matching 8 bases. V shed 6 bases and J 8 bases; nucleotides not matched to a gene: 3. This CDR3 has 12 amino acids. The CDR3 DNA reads TGTGCCAGCAGGTGGACAGGGCATGAGCAGTTCTTC. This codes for CASRWTGHEQFF.

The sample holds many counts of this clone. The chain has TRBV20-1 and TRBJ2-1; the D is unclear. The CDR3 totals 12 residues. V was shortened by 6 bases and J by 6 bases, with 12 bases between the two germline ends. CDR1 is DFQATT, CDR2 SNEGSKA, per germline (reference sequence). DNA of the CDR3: TGCAGTGCCCAATTTGGATCCAATGAGCAGTTCTTC. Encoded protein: CSAQFGSNEQFF.

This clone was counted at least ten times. The chain's CDR3 is CASSVDRVDEQFF. For the CDR3, the DNA is TGTGCCAGCAGTGTGGACAGGGTTGATGAGCAGTTCTTC. The chain joins TRBV6-1 to TRBJ2-1; 8 bases map to TRBD1. Germline V gene data show CDR1 as MNHNS and CDR2 as SASEGT. The V segment lost 4 bases and the J segment 8 bases; nucleotides outside the gene matches: 4. The CDR3 spans 13 residues.

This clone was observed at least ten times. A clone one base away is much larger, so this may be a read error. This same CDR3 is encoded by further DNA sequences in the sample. The CDR3 DNA is TGTGCCACCAGTGATCCGTCAGGAGGGTCGAACACCGGGGAGCTGTTCTTT. Its protein is CATSDPSGGSNTGELFF. The V call is TRBV24-1, the J call TRBJ2-2, with a tentative D call TRBD2 (6 bases). Germline values: CDR1 KGHDR, CDR2 SFDVKD. The CDR3 extends over 17 amino acids.

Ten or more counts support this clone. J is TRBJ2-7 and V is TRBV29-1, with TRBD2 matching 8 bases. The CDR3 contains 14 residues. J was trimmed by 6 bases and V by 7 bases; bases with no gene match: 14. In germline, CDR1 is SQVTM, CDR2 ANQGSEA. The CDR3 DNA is TGCAGCGCGATAGGTGTAGCGGGATCCCTCGAGCAGTACTTC. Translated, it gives CSAIGVAGSLEQYF.

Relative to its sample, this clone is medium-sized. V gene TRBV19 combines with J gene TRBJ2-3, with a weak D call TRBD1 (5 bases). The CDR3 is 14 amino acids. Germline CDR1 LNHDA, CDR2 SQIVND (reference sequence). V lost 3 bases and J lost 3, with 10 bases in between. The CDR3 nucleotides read TGTGCCAGTAGTATTCTGCCAGGGACAGATACGCAGTATTTT. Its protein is CASSILPGTDTQYF.

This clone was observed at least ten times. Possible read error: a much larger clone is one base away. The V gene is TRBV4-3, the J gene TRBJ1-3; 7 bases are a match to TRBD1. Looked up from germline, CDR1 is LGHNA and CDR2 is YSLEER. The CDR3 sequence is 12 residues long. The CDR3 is CACRADRNTIYF. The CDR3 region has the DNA TGCGCCTGCAGGGCGGACAGGAACACCATATATTTT.

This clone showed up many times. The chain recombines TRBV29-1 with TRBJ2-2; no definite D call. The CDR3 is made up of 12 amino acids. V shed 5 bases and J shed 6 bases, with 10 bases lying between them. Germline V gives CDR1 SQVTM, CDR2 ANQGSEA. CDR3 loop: CSVSVSPGELFF. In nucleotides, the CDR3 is TGCAGCGTTTCCGTATCCCCCGGGGAGCTGTTTTTT.

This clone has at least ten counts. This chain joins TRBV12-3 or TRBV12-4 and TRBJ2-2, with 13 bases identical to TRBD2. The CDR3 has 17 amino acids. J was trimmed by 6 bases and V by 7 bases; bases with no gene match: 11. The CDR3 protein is CASNIGLAGERAGELFF. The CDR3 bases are TGTGCCAGCAATATCGGACTAGCGGGAGAGAGGGCCGGGGAGCTGTTTTTT.

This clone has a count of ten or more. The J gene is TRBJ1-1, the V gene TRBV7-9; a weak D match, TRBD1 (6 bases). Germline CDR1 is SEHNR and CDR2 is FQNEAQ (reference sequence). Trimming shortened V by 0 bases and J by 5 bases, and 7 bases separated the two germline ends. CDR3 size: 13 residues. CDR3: CASSLAQGTEAFF. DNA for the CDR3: TGTGCCAGCAGCTTAGCGCAGGGGACTGAAGCTTTCTTT.

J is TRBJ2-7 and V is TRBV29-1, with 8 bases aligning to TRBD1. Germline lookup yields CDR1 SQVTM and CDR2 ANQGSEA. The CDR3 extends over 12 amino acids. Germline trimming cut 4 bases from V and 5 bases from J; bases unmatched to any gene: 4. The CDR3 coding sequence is TGCAGCGTTGCGGCAGGGGGCCACGAGCAGTACTTC. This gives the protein CSVAAGGHEQYF.

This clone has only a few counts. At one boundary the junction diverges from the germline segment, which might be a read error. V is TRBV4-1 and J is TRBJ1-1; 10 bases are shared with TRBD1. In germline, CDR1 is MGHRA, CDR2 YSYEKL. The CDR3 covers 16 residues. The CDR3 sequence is CPSSHRQGAMNTEALF. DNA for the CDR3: TGCCCCAGCAGCCACAGACAGGGGGCTATGAACACTGAAGCTTTATTT.

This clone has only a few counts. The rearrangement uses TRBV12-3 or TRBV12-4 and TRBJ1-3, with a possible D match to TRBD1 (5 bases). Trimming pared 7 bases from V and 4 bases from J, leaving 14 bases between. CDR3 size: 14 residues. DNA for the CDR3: TGTGCCAGCAACGACAGTCCATCCGGAAACACCATATATTTT. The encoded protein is CASNDSPSGNTIYF.

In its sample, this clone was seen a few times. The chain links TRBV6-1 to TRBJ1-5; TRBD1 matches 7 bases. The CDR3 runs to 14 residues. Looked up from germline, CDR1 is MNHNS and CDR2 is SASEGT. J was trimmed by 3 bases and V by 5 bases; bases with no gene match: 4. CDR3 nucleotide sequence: TGTGCCAGCAGTCCGACAGGGCACAATCAGCCCCAGCATTTT. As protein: CASSPTGHNQPQHF.

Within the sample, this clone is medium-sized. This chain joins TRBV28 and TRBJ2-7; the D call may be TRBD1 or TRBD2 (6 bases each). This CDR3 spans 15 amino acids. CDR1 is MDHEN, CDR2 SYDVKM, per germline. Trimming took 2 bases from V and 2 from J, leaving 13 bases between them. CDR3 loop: CASSLRGLATYEQYF. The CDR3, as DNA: TGTGCCAGCAGTTTACGGGGGCTCGCCACCTACGAGCAGTACTTC.

The CDR3 region is CASSYRTTSGTGGELFF. The CDR3 nucleotides are TGTGCCAGCAGCTATCGCACTACTAGCGGGACGGGCGGGGAGCTGTTTTTT. The rearrangement uses TRBV7-2 and TRBJ2-2; 10 bases map to TRBD2. V trimming: 4 bases; J trimming: 7 bases; junction bases outside the gene matches: 12. This CDR3 contains 17 residues. Germline-derived CDR1 and CDR2 are SGHTA and FQGNSA.

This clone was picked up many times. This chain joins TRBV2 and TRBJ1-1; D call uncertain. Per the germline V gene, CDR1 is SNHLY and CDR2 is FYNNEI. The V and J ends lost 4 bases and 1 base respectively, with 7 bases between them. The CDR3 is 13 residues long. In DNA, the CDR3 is TGTGCCAGCAGTGTGTGGCAGAACACTGAAGCTTTCTTT. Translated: CASSVWQNTEAFF.

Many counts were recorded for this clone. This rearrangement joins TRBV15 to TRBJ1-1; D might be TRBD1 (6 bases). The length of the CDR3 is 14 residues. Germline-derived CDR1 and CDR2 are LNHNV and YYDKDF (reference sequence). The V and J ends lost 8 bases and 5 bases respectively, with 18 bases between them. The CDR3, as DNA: TGTGCCACCGCGGTATGGGAGGGGGGAACTGAAGCTTTCTTT. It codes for CATAVWEGGTEAFF.

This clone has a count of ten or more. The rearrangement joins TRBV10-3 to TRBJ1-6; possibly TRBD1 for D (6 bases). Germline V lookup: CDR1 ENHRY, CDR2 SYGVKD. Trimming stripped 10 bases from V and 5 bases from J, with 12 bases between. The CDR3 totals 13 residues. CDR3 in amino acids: CATGDTNNSPLHF. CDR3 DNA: TGTGCCACCGGGGACACGAATAATTCACCCCTCCACTTT.

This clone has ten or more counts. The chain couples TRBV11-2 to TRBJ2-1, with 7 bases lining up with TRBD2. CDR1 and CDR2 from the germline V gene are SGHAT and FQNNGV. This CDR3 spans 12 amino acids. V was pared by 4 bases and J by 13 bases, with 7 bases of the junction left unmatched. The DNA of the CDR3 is TGTGCCAGCAGCTCTAGCGGAGGGTTCCAGTTCTTC. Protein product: CASSSSGGFQFF.

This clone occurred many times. The CDR3 is CASSFRGSGSGDTQYF. DNA for the CDR3: TGCGCCAGCAGTTTCAGGGGTAGCGGGTCGGGAGATACGCAGTATTTT. V gene TRBV5-1 combines with J gene TRBJ2-3; perhaps TRBD2 as D (7 bases). Trimming took off 5 bases at V and 5 bases at J, with 21 bases between the two ends. Germline values: CDR1 SGHRS, CDR2 YFSETQ. The length of the CDR3 is 16 residues.